This TCR beta chain was found in a study of response to subunit inactivated influenza vaccine. TCRdb used MiXCR to reprocess the RT-PCR reads, holding one entry per CDR3 protein. The sample comprises about 780,000 distinct CDR3 sequences, around 20% of which are singletons, and 11% rests with the top ten. Study conclusions and caveats: A suggestion made by the authors is that each seasonal influenza vaccination recruits few new T cells.

This clonotype was detected a few times. The antigen remains undetermined. The clonotype originates from a man aged 50-59 years who received an inactivated influenza vaccine. The specimen was PBMCs from blood, collected around 5 days after vaccination.

In DNA, the CDR3 is TGTGCCACCAGCAGAGCGGGACTCCTCTCCGAGCAGTACTTC. This translates into CATSRAGLLSEQYF. The chain combines TRBV15 with TRBJ2-7; a weak D match, TRBD2 (6 bases). The CDR3 is 14 amino acids. The ends were cut back, 1 base at V and 6 bases at J, with 13 bases in the middle. Germline V gene sequence: CDR1 LNHNV, CDR2 YYDKDF (reference sequence).